This T cell receptor (beta chain) was identified in a study of human T cells and chemical hapten exposure. Looking at the study overall: Patch tests delivered 0.01% DPC to the upper back and were evaluated at 6 days. Small discrepancies in pooled library volume mainly accounted for the varying TCR yields per sample.

As the library was built, unique molecular identifiers were attached to individual cDNA molecules. From the RACE reads, TCRdb called clonotypes with MiXCR, one entry per CDR3 protein. The data show some 330,000 distinct CDR3 sequences, about 5.4% seen once. Many counts were recorded for this clonotype. Its specificity is unknown. As to time point: pre-sensitization, week 0. Treatment noted: therapeutic diphenylcyclopropenone sensitization with weekly scalp DPC. Study-wide points: The study found that DPC sensitization did not change TCRs above 1 in 1000 frequency.

This specimen consisted of whole blood, obtained in connection with sensitization to the hapten diphenylcyclopropenone (DPC). The TCR comes from a woman between 18 and 29 years old with alopecia areata. Some clones in this sample may be carry-over from other donors' samples.

The CDR3 DNA reads as TGTGCCAGCAGCTCTCGGACAGGGGCGACCTATGGCTACACCTTC. Translated: CASSSRTGATYGYTF. J is TRBJ1-2 and V is TRBV7-2; TRBD1 aligns across 9 bases. Germline lookup yields CDR1 SGHTA and CDR2 FQGNSA. V lost 4 bases to trimming and J lost 4 bases; unmatched junction nucleotides: 7. The CDR3 spans 15 residues.